This TCR beta chain was obtained from a study of T cells in Graves' hyperthyroidism and ophthalmopathy. About the study: Peripheral blood was taken when the disease was first diagnosed, before any treatment began. The study, taken as a whole, reports: From stable hyperthyroidism, ophthalmopathy was set apart by a 13 V-J model.

The ends were cut back, 1 base at V and 3 bases at J, with 12 bases in the middle. The CDR3 loop spans 15 amino acids. Germline V gene data show CDR1 as SGHVS and CDR2 as FNYEAQ. This clonotype was detected many times. What it recognizes is unknown. Amplification of TCR beta CDR3 regions used RNA as the template. RT-PCR in the first round (using the HTBI primer set) targeted the TCR CDR3. One entry per CDR3 protein, called by TCRdb with MiXCR from the multiplex PCR reads. The table lists approximately 600,000 distinct CDR3 sequences, roughly 20% of them singletons. The TCR sequence derives from a man younger than 40 with Graves' ophthalmopathy. The rearrangement uses TRBV7-6 and TRBJ2-5; the D is unclear. The specimen was blood. The CDR3 nucleotides are TGTGCCAGCAGCTTAGGGTCCCGGGTGAAAGAGACCCAGTACTTC. Amino acid sequence: CASSLGSRVKETQYF.